A single sample gave rise to the 13 T cell receptor beta chains below, sequenced in a study of regulatory T cells in long-lasting Graves disease. To make TCR beta libraries, researchers used iRepertoire HTBI primers and Arm-PCR of CDR3 regions. MiXCR, applied by TCRdb to the multiplex PCR reads, yields one record per CDR3 protein. The data hold hundreds of thousands of distinct CDR3 sequences, with 16% observed a single time. Specified time point: newly diagnosed GD, antithyroid drugs for less than 3 months. PBMC-extracted RNA yielded the TCR library. This same sample was also part of a study on T cells in Graves' hyperthyroidism and ophthalmopathy.

The material sequenced was peripheral blood mononuclear cells (PBMCs), taken at new diagnosis, from a patient treated with antithyroid drugs. The receptors originated from a man in his forties with Graves disease.

The CDR3 is CASSSYFGGETQYF. Written as DNA, the CDR3 is TGCGCCAGCAGTTCCTATTTCGGGGGGGAGACCCAGTACTTC. This chain connects TRBV5-1 to TRBJ2-1; the match to TRBD2 covers 7 bases. The J call may be incorrect, as the DNA end agrees better with TRBJ2-5. CDR1 is SGHRS, CDR2 YFSETQ, per germline. CDR3 size: 14 residues.

The table lists this clonotype with many counts. The genes are TRBV2 and TRBJ2-5, with D maybe TRBD1 (6 bases). Germline CDR1 reads SNHLY; CDR2 reads FYNNEI. V lost 5 bases to trimming and J lost 5 bases, with 15 bases between them. The CDR3 sequence is 14 residues long. CDR3 sequence (DNA): TGTGCCAGCAGTCGGGAATCAGGGGTTGAGACCCAGTACTTC. It yields the protein CASSRESGVETQYF. The full variable domain, rest sourced from reference TRBV2 and TRBJ2-5, is EPEVTQTPSHQVTQMGQEVILRCVPISNHLYFYWYRQILGQKVEFLVSFYNNEISEKSEIFDDQFSVERPDGSNFTLKIRSTKLEDSAMYFCASSRESGVETQYFGPGTRLLVL.

This clonotype was recorded at least ten times. This chain connects TRBV30 to TRBJ2-7; D perhaps matches TRBD1 (6 bases). Trimming removed 4 bases from V and 5 bases from J, with 21 bases in between. This CDR3 region has 15 residues. Germline V CDR1 and CDR2: GTSNPN, SVGIG (reference sequence). In DNA, the CDR3 is TGTGCCTGGAATACAGGGTTTCTGTTGGGCCACGAGCAGTACTTC. As protein: CAWNTGFLLGHEQYF.

This clonotype has more than one count but fewer than ten. V gene TRBV5-1 combines with J gene TRBJ2-2; 8 bases map to TRBD2. The ends lost 4 bases at V and 2 bases at J; junction bases unmatched: 7. The CDR3 spans 16 residues. Looked up from germline, CDR1 is SGHRS and CDR2 is YFSETQ. DNA for the CDR3: TGCGCCAGCAGCCGAGTGCGGGGGGCTAACACCGGGGAGCTGTTTTTT. This sequence encodes CASSRVRGANTGELFF. The full variable domain, completed using reference TRBV5-1 and TRBJ2-2, is KAGVTQTPRYLIKTRGQQVTLSCSPISGHRSVSWYQQTPGQGLQFLFEYFSETQRNKGNFPGRFSGRQFSNSRSEMNVSTLELGDSALYLCASSRVRGANTGELFFGEGSRLTVL.

This clonotype was counted ten times or more. This chain connects TRBV7-2 to TRBJ2-3; D ambiguous. Germline V gives CDR1 SGHTA, CDR2 FQGNSA. The V end lost 5 bases, the J end lost 2 bases, and 11 bases lay between the germline ends. CDR3 length: 14 residues. The CDR3: CASSERRLTDTQYF. DNA of the CDR3: TGTGCCAGCAGCGAACGGCGGCTCACAGATACGCAGTATTTT.

This clonotype has more than one count but fewer than ten. The chain is built from TRBV28 and TRBJ1-2, with 9 positions matching TRBD1. Germline V lookup: CDR1 MDHEN, CDR2 SYDVKM. The V and J ends lost 8 bases and 0 bases, in that order; junction bases with no gene match: 7. The CDR3 consists of 15 residues. The CDR3 DNA is TGTGCCAGCTTCCGGGACAGGGCATCTAACTATGGCTACACCTTC. Translation gives CASFRDRASNYGYTF.

This clonotype was seen many times. The gene calls are TRBV5-1 and TRBJ2-3; D remains ambiguous. Trimming pared 0 bases from V and 8 bases from J, leaving 10 bases between. CDR3 length equals 13 residues. The V gene's germline CDR1 is SGHRS and CDR2 YFSETQ. The CDR3 region has the DNA TGCGCCAGCAGCTTGGGATTAGATGCTACGCAGTATTTT. Translation gives CASSLGLDATQYF.

This clonotype was observed many times. This rearrangement joins TRBV12-3 or TRBV12-4 to TRBJ2-7, with D perhaps TRBD1 (6 bases). The CDR3 totals 14 residues. Trimming took 5 bases from V and 2 from J, leaving 13 bases between them. The chain's CDR3 is CASSQGQFPYEQYF. Written as DNA, the CDR3 is TGTGCCAGCAGTCAAGGACAGTTTCCCTACGAGCAGTACTTC.

This sequence joins TRBV2 and TRBJ2-7; 10 bases are shared with TRBD2. Germline trimming cut 4 bases from V and 3 bases from J; bases unmatched to any gene: 6. CDR3 length: 15 amino acids. The germline V gene has CDR1 SNHLY and CDR2 FYNNEI. CDR3 nucleotides: TGTGCCAGCAGTGTTGCAGCGGGGGGGTTCTACGAGCAGTACTTC. Its protein product is CASSVAAGGFYEQYF.

Only a few counts were recorded for this clonotype. The genes are TRBV7-3 and TRBJ2-1; D not certain. The CDR3 runs 12 residues. CDR1 and CDR2 from the germline V gene are SGHTA and FQGTGA. V lost 3 bases and J lost 9, with 9 bases in between. The CDR3 loop reads CASSFPMGEQFF. CDR3 sequence (DNA): TGTGCCAGCAGCTTCCCTATGGGTGAGCAGTTCTTC.

This clonotype was recorded many times. The V and J genes are TRBV7-2 and TRBJ2-7, with 8 positions matching TRBD2. Per the germline V gene, CDR1 is SGHTA and CDR2 is FQGNSA. The CDR3 consists of 14 residues. J was trimmed by 5 bases and V by 6 bases; bases with no gene match: 9. In DNA, the CDR3 is TGTGCCAGCAGTTCTGCGGGGGGCATCCACGAGCAGTACTTC. This encodes CASSSAGGIHEQYF.

This clonotype occurred a few times. The gene calls are TRBV3-1 and TRBJ2-2; D is unclear. The germline V gene has CDR1 LGHDT and CDR2 YNNKEL (reference sequence). This CDR3 spans 13 amino acids. Trimming removed 4 bases from V and 4 bases from J, with 7 bases in between. This CDR3 reads CASSPSSTGELFF. The CDR3 coding sequence is TGTGCCAGCAGCCCCTCGAGCACCGGGGAGCTGTTTTTT.

With regard to this clonotype: Since a far larger clone is one base different, this is likely a read error. The chain carries TRBV3-1 and TRBJ2-3, with D uncertain. Germline-derived CDR1 and CDR2 are LGHDT and YNNKEL (reference sequence). This CDR3 spans 15 amino acids. Trimming left V 5 bases short and J 2 bases short, with 14 bases between. CDR3 in DNA: TGTGCCAGCAGCTACCGGACGACATTCACAGATACGCAGTATTTT. Amino acids: CASSYRTTFTDTQYF.